These T cell receptor beta chains were read from a single sample in a study of cytomegalovirus exposure and HLA in healthy donors. Sequencing used immunoSEQ multiplex PCR; TCRdb keeps in-frame clones, though not all of them. The sample table includes 70,000 or so clones. Sequences were obtained from PBMCs. These receptors were taken from a female donor in good health and CMV-seropositive. CDR3s include the opening cysteine and the closing phenylalanine or tryptophan. The D gene is left open where the match is weak.

J	D	V	CDR3	DNA
TRBJ2-7	.	TRBV25-1	CASSEVNEQYF	TGTGCCAGCAGTGAAGTCAACGAGCAGTACTTC
TRBJ2-7	TRBD2	TRBV30	CAWSSPGLAAYEQYF	TGTGCCTGGAGCTCACCGGGACTAGCGGCCTACGAGCAGTACTTC
TRBJ2-7	TRBD1	TRBV10-3	CAIRTTGDTYEQYF	TGTGCCATCAGAACGACAGGGGATACCTACGAGCAGTACTTC
TRBJ2-7	.	TRBV5-1	CASSTTGAYYEQYF	TGCGCCAGCAGCACAACGGGAGCTTACTACGAGCAGTACTTC
TRBJ2-7	.	TRBV4-1	CASSQDLPYEQYF	TGCGCCAGCAGCCAAGATCTTCCCTACGAGCAGTACTTC
TRBJ1-2	.	TRBV19	CASKPGPGNYGYTF	TGTGCCAGTAAACCCGGGCCAGGGAACTATGGCTACACCTTC
TRBJ1-2	.	TRBV29-1	CSVPGQGGGYTF	TGCAGCGTCCCGGGGCAGGGAGGGGGCTACACCTTC
TRBJ2-7	.	TRBV4-1	CASSQDLPPREHEQYF	TGCGCCAGCAGCCAAGATTTGCCACCCCGGGAGCACGAGCAGTACTTC
TRBJ2-1	TRBD1	TRBV6-1	CASSEVWDRGLTRRDEQFF	TGTGCCAGCAGTGAAGTGTGGGACAGGGGGCTTACTCGGAGGGATGAGCAGTTCTTC
TRBJ2-7	.	TRBV5-5	CASFARGAAHEQYF	TGTGCCAGCTTCGCTCGGGGAGCCGCCCACGAGCAGTACTTC
TRBJ2-2	.	TRBV7-3	CASSFTDGTGELFF	TGTGCCAGCAGCTTCACAGATGGAACCGGGGAGCTGTTTTTT
TRBJ1-1	.	TRBV19	CASSPRVENTEAFF	TGTGCCAGTAGCCCCAGGGTTGAGAACACTGAAGCTTTCTTT
TRBJ1-6	TRBD1	TRBV5-6	CTSSVQGAGMTLHF	TGTACCAGCAGCGTACAGGGGGCTGGAATGACCCTCCACTTT
TRBJ1-4	.	TRBV4-1	CASSPVPGANEKLFF	TGCGCCAGCAGCCCAGTCCCGGGGGCTAATGAAAAACTGTTTTTT
TRBJ1-6	.	TRBV28	CATQGPPYNSPLHF	TGTGCCACCCAGGGGCCTCCCTATAATTCACCCCTCCACTTT
TRBJ2-3	TRBD2	TRBV18	CASSPPIAGADTQYF	TGTGCCAGCTCACCTCCGATAGCGGGGGCGGATACGCAGTATTTT
TRBJ1-3	.	TRBV7-9	CASSPTLTQTETNTIYF	TGTGCCAGCAGCCCGACGCTGACGCAGACCGAGACTAACACCATATATTTT
TRBJ2-7	TRBD2	TRBV5-1	CASSPGLAGAYEQYF	TGCGCCAGCAGCCCTGGACTAGCGGGGGCCTACGAGCAGTACTTC
TRBJ1-1	.	TRBV18	CASSPVEGVNTEAFF	TGTGCCAGCTCTCCCGTCGAGGGAGTGAACACTGAAGCTTTCTTT
TRBJ1-2	TRBD1	TRBV30	CAWTPGQLNYGYTF	TGTGCCTGGACTCCGGGACAGCTTAACTATGGCTACACCTTC
TRBJ2-3	.	TRBV6-4	CASSDKGQADTQYF	TGTGCCAGCAGTGACAAGGGGCAGGCAGATACGCAGTATTTT
TRBJ1-6	.	TRBV6-5	CASSYLGGSDSPLHF	TGTGCCAGCAGTTACTTAGGGGGATCGGATTCACCCCTCCACTTT
TRBJ2-2	.	TRBV4-1	CASSQEAAVPGELFF	TGCGCCAGCAGCCAAGAAGCGGCAGTCCCCGGGGAGCTGTTTTTT
TRBJ1-2	.	TRBV19	CASSIDQGLLYGYTF	TGTGCCAGTAGTATAGATCAGGGATTGCTCTATGGCTACACCTTC
TRBJ1-2	.	TRBV9	CASSVGGPDSNYGYTF	TGTGCCAGCAGCGTAGGGGGGCCGGACTCTAACTATGGCTACACCTTC
TRBJ2-5	TRBD1	TRBV5-8	CASSLLIGGLETQYF	TGTGCCAGCAGCTTGTTGATAGGGGGCTTGGAGACCCAGTACTTC
TRBJ2-7	TRBD1	TRBV4-3	CASSPGTGGGEQYF	TGCGCCAGCAGCCCCGGGACAGGGGGCGGCGAGCAGTACTTC
TRBJ2-7	.	TRBV4-1	CASSQDRHYEQYF	TGCGCCAGCAGCCAAGATCGCCATTACGAGCAGTACTTC
TRBJ2-3	TRBD1	TRBV7-2	CASSRRTGTDTQYF	TGTGCCAGCAGCCGACGGACAGGGACAGATACGCAGTATTTT
TRBJ2-3	.	TRBV28	CASTVRERVDTQYF	TGTGCCAGCACGGTCCGGGAGCGGGTAGATACGCAGTATTTT
TRBJ1-4	.	TRBV18	CASSPPGLLGEKLFF	TGTGCCAGCTCACCTCCAGGGTTATTGGGTGAAAAACTGTTTTTT
TRBJ1-3	TRBD1	TRBV30	CACPNRGPGNTIYF	TGTGCCTGTCCAAACAGGGGGCCTGGAAACACCATATATTTT
TRBJ1-5	TRBD1	TRBV6-1	CASSADQGAEQPQHF	TGTGCCAGCAGTGCAGACCAGGGGGCAGAACAGCCCCAGCATTTT
TRBJ1-3	.	TRBV29-1	CSAGTLGGNTIYF	TGCAGCGCCGGGACCCTCGGGGGGAACACCATATATTTT
TRBJ2-3	TRBD2	TRBV7-9	CASRERGGADTQYF	TGTGCCAGCAGGGAGCGGGGGGGCGCAGATACGCAGTATTTT
TRBJ2-7	.	TRBV11-2	CASSPRSKRSSSSYEQYF	TGTGCCAGCAGCCCCCGTTCTAAGCGCAGCTCAAGCTCCTACGAGCAGTACTTC
TRBJ2-3	.	TRBV7-2	CASSVQGGSTDTQYF	TGTGCCAGCAGCGTTCAGGGTGGGAGCACAGATACGCAGTATTTT
TRBJ1-4	.	TRBV9	CASSVEGQGAANEKLFF	TGTGCCAGCAGCGTAGAAGGGCAGGGTGCGGCTAATGAAAAACTGTTTTTT
TRBJ2-2	.	TRBV6-5	CAIRGSNTGELFF	TGTGCCATTAGGGGGTCGAACACCGGGGAGCTGTTTTTT
TRBJ1-4	TRBD1	TRBV2	CASRPGQRNEKLFF	TGTGCCAGCAGGCCGGGACAGCGTAATGAAAAACTGTTTTTT
TRBJ2-5	TRBD2	TRBV10-3	CAISDSSGGAAETQYF	TGTGCCATCAGTGATTCTAGCGGGGGGGCCGCCGAGACCCAGTACTTC
TRBJ2-3	TRBD2	TRBV18	CASSPILAGGRNTQYF	TGTGCCAGCTCACCGATTCTAGCGGGGGGGCGCAATACGCAGTATTTT
TRBJ1-6	.	TRBV30	CAWSVLEDNNSPLHF	TGTGCCTGGAGTGTTCTAGAAGATAATAATTCACCCCTCCACTTT
TRBJ1-2	.	TRBV5-5	CASSAPGHTYGYTF	TGTGCCAGCAGCGCGCCGGGACACACCTATGGCTACACCTTC
TRBJ2-1	.	TRBV7-8	CASSSLETRDNEQFF	TGTGCCAGCAGCTCTCTCGAGACAAGAGACAATGAGCAGTTCTTC
TRBJ1-1	.	TRBV4-3	CASSQSPNTEAFF	TGCGCCAGCAGCCAAAGCCCGAACACTGAAGCTTTCTTT
TRBJ2-7	.	TRBV28	CASSFEVSTNYEQYF	TGTGCCAGCAGTTTCGAGGTCAGTACTAACTACGAGCAGTACTTC
TRBJ1-3	.	TRBV30	CAWRQGPGNTIYF	TGTGCCTGGAGGCAGGGCCCTGGAAACACCATATATTTT
TRBJ1-2	.	TRBV7-9	CASSLKQIPLDGYTF	TGTGCCAGCAGCTTAAAACAGATCCCCCTGGATGGCTACACCTTC
TRBJ1-1	.	TRBV30	CAWSDGPGGAAFF	TGTGCCTGGAGTGACGGCCCCGGGGGGGCAGCTTTCTTT
TRBJ1-6	.	TRBV28	CASSFPPTTDNHYNSPLHF	TGTGCCAGCAGTTTCCCCCCTACGACGGACAATCACTATAATTCACCCCTCCACTTT
TRBJ1-5	TRBD1	TRBV13	CASSLGNRGNQPQHF	TGTGCCAGCAGCTTAGGAAACAGGGGAAATCAGCCCCAGCATTTT
TRBJ2-7	TRBD2	TRBV28	CASSAGTRYEQYF	TGTGCCAGCAGTGCCGGGACTAGGTACGAGCAGTACTTC
TRBJ1-2	.	TRBV7-2	CASSLALNYGYTF	TGTGCCAGCAGCTTAGCGCTAAACTATGGCTACACCTTC
TRBJ2-1	TRBD1	TRBV29-1	CSVVGQNYNEQFF	TGCAGCGTTGTGGGACAGAATTACAATGAGCAGTTCTTC
TRBJ1-2	TRBD1	TRBV4-1	CASSLGTENYYGYTF	TGCGCCAGCAGCCTCGGGACAGAAAACTACTATGGCTACACCTTC
TRBJ2-5	TRBD2	TRBV9	CASNLAGGRGETQYF	TGTGCCAGCAACCTAGCGGGGGGGCGCGGAGAGACCCAGTACTTC
TRBJ1-2	TRBD1	TRBV28	CASGLPGQSPYGYTF	TGTGCCAGCGGACTACCGGGACAGTCCCCCTATGGCTACACCTTC
TRBJ1-4	TRBD1	TRBV15	CATSGFAGQKNEKLFF	TGTGCCACCAGCGGGTTTGCGGGACAGAAAAATGAAAAACTGTTTTTT